These T cell receptor beta chains were read from a single sample in a study of cytotoxic CD8 clonotypes in ibrutinib-treated CLL. Only in-frame clones appear in the TCRdb table, and some are missing; sequencing was by immunoSEQ multiplex PCR. This sample has roughly 250,000 clones, with 70% found just once. The sequences come from PBMCs, collected after 24 months of ibrutinib treatment. The receptors come from a human donor with chronic lymphocytic leukemia. The CDR3 runs from the conserved cysteine through the conserved F or W. Each record gives: V gene, CDR3 length, J gene, D gene, clone size, CDR3 DNA, CDR3 protein. The D gene is left open where the match is weak. Some rows mark clone size as missing; the rest say once, few, many or name a class of expanded clone.

TRBV29-1,12,TRBJ2-2,TRBD2,once,TGCAGCGTGACTAGCTACACCGGGGAGCTGTTTTTT,CSVTSYTGELFF
TRBV29-1,11,TRBJ1-2,NA,NA,TGCAGCGTTGGCACGGGACTTGGCTACACCTTC,CSVGTGLGYTF
TRBV6-6,14,TRBJ1-2,NA,few,TGTGCCAGCAGTTACCGGCAGGGTGACGGTGGCTACACCTTC,CASSYRQGDGGYTF
TRBV29-1,15,TRBJ2-1,TRBD2,few,TGCAGCGTTGACCGAGGACTAGCGGGATACAATGAGCAGTTCTTC,CSVDRGLAGYNEQFF
TRBV11-2,14,TRBJ2-1,NA,NA,TGTGCCAGCAACTACCCCTGGGGGGACAATGAGCAGTTCTTC,CASNYPWGDNEQFF
TRBV28,17,TRBJ1-5,TRBD1,NA,TGTGCCAGCGACACTCCCCTTACAGGGGCCTGGCGACAGCCCCAGCATTTT,CASDTPLTGAWRQPQHF
TRBV29-1,13,TRBJ2-7,NA,NA,TGCAGCGTTGGAGGAGGAAGCTCCTACGAGCAGTACTTC,CSVGGGSSYEQYF
TRBV6-5,16,TRBJ2-2,TRBD1,once,TGTGCCAGCAGTTACTTGGACAGGGGGTGGACCGGGGAGCTGTTTTTT,CASSYLDRGWTGELFF
TRBV10-2,15,TRBJ2-3,TRBD2,NA,TGCGCCAGCAGTCCACTAGCGGGAGGGGCAGATACGCAGTATTTT,CASSPLAGGADTQYF
TRBV5-1,18,TRBJ2-2,TRBD2,NA,TGCGCCAGCAGCTTGGGACTAGCGGGAGATAGGGACACCGGGGAGCTGTTTTTT,CASSLGLAGDRDTGELFF